This T cell receptor beta chain was profiled in a study of Ad26.COV2.S vaccination and SARS-CoV-2 variants. The study, taken as a whole, reports: Vaccinees showed greater spike-specific TCR breadth than placebo recipients.

This table comes from immunoSEQ multiplex PCR, and its TCRdb copy is limited to in-frame clones, with some not included. There are around 400,000 clones in the sample; around 90% occur only once, and about 12% lies in the top ten. Concerning this clone: Its target is unknown.

Treatment described: 19 received Ad26.COV2.S at low or high dose, single or two shots; about five received placebo; per-sample allocation not given. Day 63 after the first injection of vaccine or placebo was the sampling time. Spike of the Wuhan-strain SARS-CoV-2 was expressed by an Ad26 vector, which formed the vaccine. Trimming took off 6 bases at V and 4 bases at J, with 12 bases between the two ends. CDR3 length: 13 residues. CDR1 MNHEY and CDR2 SVGAGI come from the germline V gene. Material: peripheral blood, obtained in a trial of Ad26.COV2.S vaccine versus placebo. This rearrangement joins TRBV6-5 to TRBJ1-1; TRBD1 is a possible D gene (5 bases). The sequence was obtained from a person between 18 and 65 years old who received the Ad26.COV2.S COVID-19 vaccine or a placebo. Here the CDR3 reads CASRRQGSTEAFF. CDR3 in DNA: TGTGCCAGCAGACGGCAGGGTAGCACTGAAGCTTTCTTT.